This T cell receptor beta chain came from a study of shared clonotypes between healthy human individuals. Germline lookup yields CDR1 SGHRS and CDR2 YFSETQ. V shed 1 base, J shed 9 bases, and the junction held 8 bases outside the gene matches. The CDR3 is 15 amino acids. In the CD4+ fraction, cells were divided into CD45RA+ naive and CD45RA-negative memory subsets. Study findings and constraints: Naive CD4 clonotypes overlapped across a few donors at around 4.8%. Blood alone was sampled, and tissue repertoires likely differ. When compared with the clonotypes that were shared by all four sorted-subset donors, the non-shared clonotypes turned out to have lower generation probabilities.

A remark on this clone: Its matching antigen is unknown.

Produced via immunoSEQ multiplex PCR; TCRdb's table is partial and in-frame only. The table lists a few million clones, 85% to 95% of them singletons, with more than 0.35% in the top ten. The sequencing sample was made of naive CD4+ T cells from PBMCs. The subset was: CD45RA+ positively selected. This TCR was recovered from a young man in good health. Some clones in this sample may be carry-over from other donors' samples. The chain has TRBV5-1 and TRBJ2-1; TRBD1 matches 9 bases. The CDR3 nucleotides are TGCGCCAGCAGCTTGCCCGGGACAGGGTATACTGAGCAGTTCTTC. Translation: CASSLPGTGYTEQFF.